The 20 T cell receptor beta chains listed next were all sequenced from one sample in a study of regulatory T cells in long-lasting Graves disease. Combining iRepertoire HTBI primers with Arm-PCR of CDR3 regions, the authors built TCR beta libraries. TCRdb passed the multiplex PCR reads through MiXCR, listing each CDR3 protein once. The repertoire holds about 660,000 distinct CDR3 sequences, with about 32% as singletons. Time point described: persistent/refractory GD, antithyroid drugs over 5 years with positive TRAb. PBMC RNA served as the TCR library source. Material: peripheral blood mononuclear cells (PBMCs), obtained when the disease was refractory, from a patient treated with antithyroid drugs. Receptors were obtained from a female donor with Graves disease.

In its sample, this clonotype was seen many times. This chain joins TRBV15 and TRBJ1-1, with D tentatively TRBD1 (6 bases). CDR1 and CDR2 from the germline V gene are LNHNV and YYDKDF (reference sequence). CDR3 size: 15 residues. Trimming removed 3 bases from V and 4 bases from J, with 15 bases in between. The CDR3 sequence is CATSSRTRGRTEAFF. In DNA, the CDR3 is TGTGCCACCAGCAGTAGGACCCGGGGGCGCACTGAAGCTTTCTTT.

For this clonotype: The junction and the germline gene differ at one end; a read error may be behind it. The J gene is TRBJ1-4, the V gene TRBV7-3; D remains unclear. CDR1 is SGHTA and CDR2 is FQGTGA in the germline V gene. The CDR3 consists of 16 residues. The CDR3 reads CASSQASSGLNEKLFF. CDR3 sequence (DNA): TGCGCCAGCAGCCAAGCCTCGTCAGGTTTAAATGAAAAACTGTTTTTT. Combining the CDR3 with reference TRBV7-3 and TRBJ1-4 gives the whole variable domain GAGVSQTPSNKVTEKGKYVELRCDPISGHTALYWYRQSLGQGPEFLIYFQGTGAADDSGLPNDRFFAVRPEGSVSTLKIQRTERGDSAVYLCASSQASSGLNEKLFFGSGTQLSVL.

The chain employs TRBV29-1 and TRBJ2-5; 7 positions agree with TRBD1. The trim removed 4 bases at V and 1 base at J, leaving 9 bases unmatched. The CDR3 loop spans 15 amino acids. CDR1 and CDR2 from the germline V gene are SQVTM and ANQGSEA. CDR3 region: CSVGPGGTAQETQYF. CDR3 sequence (DNA): TGCAGCGTTGGACCAGGGGGAACCGCCCAAGAGACCCAGTACTTC. Complete variable domain (other parts from reference TRBV29-1 and TRBJ2-5): SAVISQKPSRDICQRGTSLTIQCQVDSQVTMMFWYRQQPGQSLTLIATANQGSEATYESGFVIDKFPISRPNLTFSTLTVSNMSPEDSSIYLCSVGPGGTAQETQYFGPGTRLLVL.

The gene calls are TRBV12-3 or TRBV12-4 and TRBJ2-7, with 9 bases aligning to TRBD1. V dropped 1 base and J dropped 6; count of bases not matched to a gene: 4. The CDR3 extends over 14 amino acids. The CDR3 is CASSLGRTGAEQYF. The CDR3 DNA reads as TGTGCCAGCAGTTTAGGACGGACAGGGGCCGAGCAGTACTTC.

V gene TRBV6-1 combines with J gene TRBJ2-5; weak D call: TRBD1 (9 bases). V was shortened by 6 bases and J by 4 bases, with 18 bases between the two germline ends. The CDR3 has 15 amino acids. The germline V gene encodes CDR1 MNHNS and CDR2 SASEGT. CDR3: CASSRGGTGLETQYF. CDR3 DNA sequence: TGTGCCAGCAGCCGGGGGGGGACAGGGTTAGAGACCCAGTACTTC.

The sample holds a few counts of this clonotype. This rearrangement joins TRBV30 to TRBJ2-5; no reliable D call. Trimming pared 2 bases from V and 4 bases from J, leaving 8 bases between. The CDR3 is 12 amino acids. Germline V CDR1 and CDR2: GTSNPN, SVGIG (reference sequence). CDR3 residues: CAWSIKVETQYF. CDR3 DNA sequence: TGTGCCTGGAGTATAAAGGTAGAGACCCAGTACTTC.

As DNA, the CDR3 is TGTGCTAGTGGTTTACTAGCGGGAGCAGATACGCAGTATTTT. It codes for CASGLLAGADTQYF. The chain recombines TRBV12-5 with TRBJ2-3; 11 nucleotides match TRBD2. The germline gives CDR1 LGHNT, CDR2 FRNRAP. This CDR3 has 14 amino acids. J lost 4 bases, V lost 3 bases, and 0 bases had no gene match.

V and J are TRBV20-1 and TRBJ2-2; D remains unclear. Germline V CDR1 and CDR2: DFQATT, SNEGSKA (reference sequence). V was shortened by 3 bases and J by 6 bases, with 14 bases between the two germline ends. CDR3 length equals 14 residues. CDR3 DNA sequence: TGCAGTGCTAGCCCGGACGGAAAGGCCGGGGAGCTGTTTTTT. This sequence encodes CSASPDGKAGELFF.

The genes are TRBV20-1 and TRBJ1-5; 8 bases match TRBD1. This CDR3 is 13 amino acids long. V lost 6 bases, J lost 4 bases, and 5 bases stayed unmatched. The germline V gene has CDR1 DFQATT and CDR2 SNEGSKA (reference sequence). The CDR3 sequence: CSADGQGNQPQHF. The CDR3 DNA sequence: TGCAGTGCCGACGGACAGGGAAATCAGCCCCAGCATTTT.

This clonotype was detected only a few times. This chain uses TRBV20-1 with TRBJ1-1; TRBD1 matches at 8 bases. The germline V gene has CDR1 DFQATT and CDR2 SNEGSKA (reference sequence). With V trimmed by 0 bases and J by 1 base, 7 bases remained unmatched. CDR3 length equals 16 residues. The CDR3, as DNA: TGCAGTGCTAGAGATCTCCAGGGGGCACCGAACACTGAAGCTTTCTTT. Its protein product is CSARDLQGAPNTEAFF.

CDR3 amino acids: CASSSRPGTVGEQYF. DNA of the CDR3: TGCGCCAGCAGTTCCCGTCCCGGGACAGTGGGTGAGCAGTACTTC. V is TRBV5-1 and J is TRBJ2-7, with TRBD1 matching 7 bases. Germline V lookup: CDR1 SGHRS, CDR2 YFSETQ. J gave up 7 bases and V 5 bases, and 15 bases lay outside the gene matches. The CDR3 runs to 15 residues.

The chain recombines TRBV6-2 or TRBV6-3 with TRBJ1-2, with 9 positions matching TRBD1. The CDR3 totals 15 residues. Germline-derived CDR1 and CDR2 are MNHEY and SVGEGT. V trimming: 5 bases; J trimming: 4 bases; junction bases outside the gene matches: 8. CDR3 region: CASSKEGTGTYGYTF. The DNA of the CDR3 is TGTGCCAGCAGTAAGGAGGGGACAGGGACCTATGGCTACACCTTC.

The table lists this clonotype with many counts. The chain has TRBV28 and TRBJ2-5, with 13 bases aligning to TRBD2. This CDR3 spans 15 amino acids. Germline CDR1 MDHEN, CDR2 SYDVKM. Trimming removed 7 bases from V and 5 bases from J; junction bases left unmatched: 7. The CDR3 here is CASTTSGRRGETQYF. In DNA, the CDR3 is TGTGCCAGCACGACTAGCGGGAGGCGGGGGGAGACCCAGTACTTC.

This clonotype was seen more than once but under ten times. This chain uses TRBV15 with TRBJ2-5, with D maybe TRBD1 (5 bases). Germline loops: CDR1 LNHNV, CDR2 YYDKDF (reference sequence). Trimming stripped 0 bases from V and 2 bases from J, with 16 bases between. The CDR3 runs 17 residues. CDR3 amino acids: CATSRDIARAVQETQYF. CDR3 DNA: TGTGCCACCAGCAGAGATATAGCCAGGGCGGTACAAGAGACCCAGTACTTC. Drawing the rest from reference TRBV15 and TRBJ2-5, the complete variable domain is DAMVIQNPRYQVTQFGKPVTLSCSQTLNHNVMYWYQQKSSQAPKLLFHYYDKDFNNEADTPDNFQSRRPNTSFCFLDIRSPGLGDTAMYLCATSRDIARAVQETQYFGPGTRLLVL.

This chain links TRBV10-3 with TRBJ1-1, with D perhaps matching TRBD1 (6 bases). Trimming removed 0 bases from V and 5 bases from J, with 13 bases in between. Germline V gene sequence: CDR1 ENHRY, CDR2 SYGVKD. CDR3 length equals 15 residues. The CDR3 spells CAISESLQGKTEAFF. The CDR3 DNA is TGTGCCATCAGTGAGTCGTTACAGGGCAAGACTGAAGCTTTCTTT.

This clonotype was seen a few times. The chain uses TRBV19 and TRBJ1-2; D is uncertain. Trimming took 3 bases from V and 9 from J, leaving 14 bases between them. CDR1 and CDR2 (germline): LNHDA, SQIVND (reference sequence). The CDR3 has 13 residues. Written as DNA, the CDR3 is TGTGCCAGTAGTATCCCCCTCGGTCAACGCTACACCTTC. As protein: CASSIPLGQRYTF.

The chain employs TRBV28 and TRBJ1-1, with a possible D match to TRBD1 (5 bases). The CDR3 is 14 residues long. Per the germline V gene, CDR1 is MDHEN and CDR2 is SYDVKM. The V end was cut by 2 bases, the J end by 10 bases, with 17 bases between. The CDR3 DNA reads TGTGCCAGCAGTTTACCCGGGACCCTGGGGGGAGCTTTCTTT. Protein product: CASSLPGTLGGAFF.

The V and J genes are TRBV6-1 and TRBJ2-7, with TRBD2 as a possible D gene (5 bases). This CDR3 comprises 14 residues. Trimming took 7 bases from V and 5 from J, leaving 18 bases between them. The V gene's germline CDR1 is MNHNS and CDR2 SASEGT. Here the CDR3 DNA reads TGTGCCAGCACCTCCGGACTCGCCTGGGACGAGCAGTACTTC. Protein sequence: CASTSGLAWDEQYF.

The sample holds a few counts of this clonotype. The chain couples TRBV20-1 to TRBJ1-6; a weak D match, TRBD1 (5 bases). Germline CDR1 is DFQATT and CDR2 is SNEGSKA (reference sequence). The CDR3 has 13 amino acids. The V and J ends lost 6 bases and 10 bases respectively, with 16 bases between them. CDR3 coding DNA: TGCAGTGCCCCTGGGACGGTTAACTCACCCCTCCACTTT. Protein product: CSAPGTVNSPLHF.

In its sample, this clonotype was seen many times. At one end, the junction sequence differs from germline, possibly due to a read error. This chain links TRBV28 with TRBJ1-1, with TRBD1 as a possible D gene (6 bases). Germline V CDR1 and CDR2: MDHEN, SYDVKM. CDR3 length: 14 amino acids. The CDR3, as DNA: TGTGCCAGCAGGTTATACAGGGTGAACACTGAAGCTTTCTTT. The encoded protein is CASRLYRVNTEAFF. Supplemented by reference TRBV28 and TRBJ1-1, the full variable domain reads DVKVTQSSRYLVKRTGEKVFLECVQDMDHENMFWYRQDPGLGLRLIYFSYDVKMKEKGDIPEGYSVSREKKERFSLILESASTNQTSMYLCASRLYRVNTEAFFGQGTRLTVV.